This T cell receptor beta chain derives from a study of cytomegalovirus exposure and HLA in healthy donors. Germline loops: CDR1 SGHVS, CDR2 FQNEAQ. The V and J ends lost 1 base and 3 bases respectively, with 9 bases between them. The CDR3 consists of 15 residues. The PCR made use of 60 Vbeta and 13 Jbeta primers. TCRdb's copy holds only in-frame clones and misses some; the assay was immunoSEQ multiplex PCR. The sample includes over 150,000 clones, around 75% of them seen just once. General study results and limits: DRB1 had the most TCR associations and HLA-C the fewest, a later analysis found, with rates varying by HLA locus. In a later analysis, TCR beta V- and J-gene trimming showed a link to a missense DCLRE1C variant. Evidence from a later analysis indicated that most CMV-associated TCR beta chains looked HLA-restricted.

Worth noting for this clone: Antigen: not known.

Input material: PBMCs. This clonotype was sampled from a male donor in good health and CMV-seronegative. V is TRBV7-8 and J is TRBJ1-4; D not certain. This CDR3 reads CASSLVARSNEKLFF. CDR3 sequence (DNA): TGTGCCAGCAGCTTAGTGGCCAGATCTAATGAAAAACTGTTTTTT.